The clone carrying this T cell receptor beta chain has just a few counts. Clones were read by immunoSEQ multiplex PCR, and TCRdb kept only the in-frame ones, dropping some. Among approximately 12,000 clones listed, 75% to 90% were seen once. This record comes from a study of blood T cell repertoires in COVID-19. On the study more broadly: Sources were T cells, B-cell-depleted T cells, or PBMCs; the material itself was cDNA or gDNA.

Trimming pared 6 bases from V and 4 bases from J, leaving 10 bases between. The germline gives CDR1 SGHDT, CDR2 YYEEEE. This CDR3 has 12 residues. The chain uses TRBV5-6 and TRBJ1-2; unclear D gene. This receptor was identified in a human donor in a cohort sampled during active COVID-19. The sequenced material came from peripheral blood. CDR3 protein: CASNRPGYGYTF. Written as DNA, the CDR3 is TGTGCCAGCAACCGGCCAGGCTATGGCTACACCTTC.